This T cell receptor beta chain was profiled in a study of T cells in Graves' hyperthyroidism and ophthalmopathy. Findings of the study overall: Blood samples included most of the expanded thyroid clonotypes exceeding 0.001. Separating ophthalmopathy from stable hyperthyroidism was achieved by a 13 V-J model.

In the case of this clonotype: What it binds is not known.

CDR1 is SGHDN, CDR2 FVKESK, per germline. Trimming at V came to 4 bases and at J to 9 bases, leaving 3 bases not matched to a gene. The CDR3 spans 14 residues. Exclusion of a patient resulted from uncontrolled infection, other autoimmune disease, pregnancy or lactation. Template material for amplifying TCR beta CDR3 regions consisted of RNA transcripts. First-round RT-PCR targeting the TCR CDR3 was performed with the HTBI primer set. From the multiplex PCR reads, TCRdb called clonotypes with MiXCR, one entry per CDR3 protein. The repertoire consists of some 140,000 distinct CDR3 sequences, with around 20% occurring once and the leading ten covering roughly 71%.

V and J are TRBV14 and TRBJ1-6; 10 nucleotides agree with TRBD1. Sequenced: blood. This TCR derives from a woman in her fifties or sixties with Graves' hyperthyroidism that later progressed to Graves' ophthalmopathy. The CDR3, as DNA: TGTGCCAGCAGCCTCGGGACAGGGGCTTCACCCCTCCACTTT. Translating it yields CASSLGTGASPLHF.